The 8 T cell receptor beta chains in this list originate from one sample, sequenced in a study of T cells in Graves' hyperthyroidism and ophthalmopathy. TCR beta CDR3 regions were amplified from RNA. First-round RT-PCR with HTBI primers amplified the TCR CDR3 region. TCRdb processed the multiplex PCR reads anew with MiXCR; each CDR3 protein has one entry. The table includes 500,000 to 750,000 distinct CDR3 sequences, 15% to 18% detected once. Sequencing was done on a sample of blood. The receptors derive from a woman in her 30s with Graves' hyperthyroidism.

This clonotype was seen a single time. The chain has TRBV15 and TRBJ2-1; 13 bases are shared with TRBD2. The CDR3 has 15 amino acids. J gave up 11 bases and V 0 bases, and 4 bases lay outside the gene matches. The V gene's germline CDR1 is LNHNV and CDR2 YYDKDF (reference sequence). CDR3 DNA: TGTGCCACCAGCAGAGAAGGACTAGCGGGAGATAAGCAGTTCTTC. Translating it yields CATSREGLAGDKQFF. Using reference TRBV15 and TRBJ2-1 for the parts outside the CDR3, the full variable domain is DAMVIQNPRYQVTQFGKPVTLSCSQTLNHNVMYWYQQKSSQAPKLLFHYYDKDFNNEADTPDNFQSRRPNTSFCFLDIRSPGLGDTAMYLCATSREGLAGDKQFFGPGTRLTVL.

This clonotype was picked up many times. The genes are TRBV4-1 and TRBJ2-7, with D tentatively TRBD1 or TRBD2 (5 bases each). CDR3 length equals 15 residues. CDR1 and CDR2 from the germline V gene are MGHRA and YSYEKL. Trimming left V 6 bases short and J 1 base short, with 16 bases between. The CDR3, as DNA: TGCGCCAGCAGTCCGGGCTGGGACGGGTCCTACGAGCAGTACTTC. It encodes CASSPGWDGSYEQYF.

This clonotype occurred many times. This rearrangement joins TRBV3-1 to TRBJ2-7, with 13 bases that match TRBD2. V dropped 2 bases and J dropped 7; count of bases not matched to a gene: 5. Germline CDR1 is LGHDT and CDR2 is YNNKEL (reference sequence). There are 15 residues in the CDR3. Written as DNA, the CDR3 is TGTGCCAGCAGCCAACCGGGACTAGCGGGACGGGAGCAGTACTTC. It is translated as CASSQPGLAGREQYF.

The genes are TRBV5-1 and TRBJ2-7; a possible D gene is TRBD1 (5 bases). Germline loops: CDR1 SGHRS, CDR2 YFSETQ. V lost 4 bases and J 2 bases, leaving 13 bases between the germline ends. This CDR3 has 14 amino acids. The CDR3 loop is CASSQGAVTYEQYF. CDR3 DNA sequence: TGCGCCAGCAGCCAAGGGGCAGTGACCTACGAGCAGTACTTC.

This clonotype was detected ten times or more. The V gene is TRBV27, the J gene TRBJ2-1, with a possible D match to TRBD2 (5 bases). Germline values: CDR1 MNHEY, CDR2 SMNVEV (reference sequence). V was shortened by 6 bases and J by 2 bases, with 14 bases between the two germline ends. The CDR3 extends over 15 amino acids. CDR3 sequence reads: CASRVQILAYNEQFF. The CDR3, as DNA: TGTGCCAGCAGAGTGCAGATACTAGCCTACAATGAGCAGTTCTTC.

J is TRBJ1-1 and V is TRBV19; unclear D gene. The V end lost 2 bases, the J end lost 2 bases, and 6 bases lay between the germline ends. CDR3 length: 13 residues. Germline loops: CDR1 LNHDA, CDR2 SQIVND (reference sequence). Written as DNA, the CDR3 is TGTGCCAGTAGTATAATCAGTAACACTGAAGCTTTCTTT. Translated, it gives CASSIISNTEAFF.

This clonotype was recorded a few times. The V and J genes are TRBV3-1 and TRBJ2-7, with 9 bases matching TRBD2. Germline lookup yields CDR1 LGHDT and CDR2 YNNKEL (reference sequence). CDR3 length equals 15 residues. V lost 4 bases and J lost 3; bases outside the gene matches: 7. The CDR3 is CASSPIAGVGYEQYF. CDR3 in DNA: TGTGCCAGCAGCCCCATAGCGGGAGTAGGCTACGAGCAGTACTTC.

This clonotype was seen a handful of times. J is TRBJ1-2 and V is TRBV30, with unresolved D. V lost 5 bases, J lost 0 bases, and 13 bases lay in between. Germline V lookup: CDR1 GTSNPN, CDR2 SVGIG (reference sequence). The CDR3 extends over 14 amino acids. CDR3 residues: CAWSGRLSNYGYTF. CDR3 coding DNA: TGTGCCTGGTCCGGCAGGCTTTCTAACTATGGCTACACCTTC.